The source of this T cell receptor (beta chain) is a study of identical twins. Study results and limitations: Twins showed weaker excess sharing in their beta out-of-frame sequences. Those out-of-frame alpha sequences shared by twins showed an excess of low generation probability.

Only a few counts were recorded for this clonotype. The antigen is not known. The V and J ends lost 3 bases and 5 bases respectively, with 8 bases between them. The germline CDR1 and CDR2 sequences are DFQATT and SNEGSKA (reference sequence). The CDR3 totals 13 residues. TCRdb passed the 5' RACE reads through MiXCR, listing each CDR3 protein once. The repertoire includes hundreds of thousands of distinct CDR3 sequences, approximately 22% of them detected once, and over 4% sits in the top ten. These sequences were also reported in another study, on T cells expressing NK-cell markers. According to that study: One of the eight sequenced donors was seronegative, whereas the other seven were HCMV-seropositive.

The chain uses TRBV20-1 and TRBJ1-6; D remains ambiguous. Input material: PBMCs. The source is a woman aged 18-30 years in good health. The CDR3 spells CSASKQDNSPLHF. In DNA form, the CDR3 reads TGCAGTGCTAGTAAGCAGGATAATTCACCCCTCCACTTT.